This T cell receptor beta chain emerged from a study of T cells in Graves' hyperthyroidism and ophthalmopathy. In the study overall: Pretreatment peripheral blood was obtained at initial diagnosis. General observations from the study: Stable hyperthyroidism was told apart from ophthalmopathy by a model built on 13 V-J features.

RNA transcripts provided the source from which TCR beta CDR3 regions were amplified. The study used the HTBI primer set for a first-round RT-PCR of the TCR CDR3. TCRdb processed the multiplex PCR reads anew with MiXCR; each CDR3 protein has one entry. The data hold some 490,000 distinct CDR3 sequences, with roughly 22% observed a single time. The length of the CDR3 is 13 residues. Trimming took off 1 base at V and 3 bases at J, with 7 bases between the two ends. With duration under 3 months, ophthalmopathy was active: Clinical Activity Score at least 3, NOSPECS at least 4. Those patients with uncontrolled infection, other autoimmune disease, pregnancy or lactation were excluded. On this clonotype itself: Its antigen is not identified. A much larger clone lies one base from this, so it may be a read error. Because it lacks the conserved phenylalanine or tryptophan at the end, this CDR3 is likely a read error.

This chain connects TRBV12-3 or TRBV12-4 to TRBJ2-7; no clear D gene. The sample consisted of blood. The TCR comes from a woman aged 70-85 years with Graves' ophthalmopathy. CDR3 DNA: TGTGCCAGCAGTTTAGGGGCTGACTACGAGCAGTACTCC. Translating gives CASSLGADYEQYS.